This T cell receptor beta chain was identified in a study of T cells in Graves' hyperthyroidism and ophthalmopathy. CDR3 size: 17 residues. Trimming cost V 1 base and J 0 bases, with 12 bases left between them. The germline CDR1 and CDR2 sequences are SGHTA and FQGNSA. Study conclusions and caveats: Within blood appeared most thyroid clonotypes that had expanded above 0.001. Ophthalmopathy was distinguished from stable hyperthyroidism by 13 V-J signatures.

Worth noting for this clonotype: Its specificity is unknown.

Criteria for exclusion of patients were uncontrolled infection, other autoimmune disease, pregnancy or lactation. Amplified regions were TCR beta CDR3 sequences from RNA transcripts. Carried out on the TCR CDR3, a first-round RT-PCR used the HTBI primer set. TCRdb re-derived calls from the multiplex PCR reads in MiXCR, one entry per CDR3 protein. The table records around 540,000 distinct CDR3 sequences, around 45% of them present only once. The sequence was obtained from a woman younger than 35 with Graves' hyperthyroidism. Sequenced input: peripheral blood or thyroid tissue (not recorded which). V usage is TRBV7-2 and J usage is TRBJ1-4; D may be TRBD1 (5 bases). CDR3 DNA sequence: TGTGCCAGCAGCTTAGTCGGCGGGACTGCAACTAATGAAAAACTGTTTTTT. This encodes CASSLVGGTATNEKLFF. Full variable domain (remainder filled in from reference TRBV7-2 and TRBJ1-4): GAGVSQSPSNKVTEKGKDVELRCDPISGHTALYWYRQSLGQGLEFLIYFQGNSAPDKSGLPSDRFSAERTGGSVSTLTIQRTQQEDSAVYLCASSLVGGTATNEKLFFGSGTQLSVL.